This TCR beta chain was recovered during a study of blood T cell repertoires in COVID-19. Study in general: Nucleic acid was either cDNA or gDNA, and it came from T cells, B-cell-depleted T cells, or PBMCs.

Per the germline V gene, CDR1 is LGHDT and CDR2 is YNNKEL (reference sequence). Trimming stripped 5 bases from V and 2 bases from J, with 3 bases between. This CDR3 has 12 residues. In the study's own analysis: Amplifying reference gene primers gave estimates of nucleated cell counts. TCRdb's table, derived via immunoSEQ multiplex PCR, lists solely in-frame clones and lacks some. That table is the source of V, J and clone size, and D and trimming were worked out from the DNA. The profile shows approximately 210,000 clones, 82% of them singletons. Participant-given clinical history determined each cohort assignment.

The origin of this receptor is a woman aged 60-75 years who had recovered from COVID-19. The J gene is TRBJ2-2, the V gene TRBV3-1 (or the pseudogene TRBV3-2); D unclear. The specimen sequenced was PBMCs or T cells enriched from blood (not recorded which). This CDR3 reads CASSYNTGELFF. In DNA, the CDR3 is TGTGCCAGCAGCTATAACACCGGGGAGCTGTTTTTT.